The present entry profiles one T cell receptor beta chain with its context. No antigen is known for it. It has no much larger one-base neighbor in the sample; base qualities were not kept. Sequenced using an Illumina NovaSeq 6000. TCR cDNA was made using 5'RACE template switching, a step that added a universal primer site and unique molecular identifiers. cDNA synthesis was primed from both the TCR alpha and TCR beta constant segments. Libraries were amplified in two PCR steps, with sample barcodes and sequencing adapters added in the second step. Sequencing of the libraries was done on either Illumina HiSeq 2500 (2x100 bp) or NovaSeq (2x150 bp). For the original study's pipeline: MIGEC was used to demultiplex reads and collapse the reads into UMI consensus sequences, and MiXCR was used for V(D)J alignment. Using edgeR on replicate PBMC samples, clonotypes were called vaccine-responding if FDR was below 0.01 and the log2 fold change was above 5 up to day 15. CD4 or CD8 identity was assigned to each bulk clonotype according to whether the clonotype was present at higher abundance in the sequenced CD4 repertoire or the sequenced CD8 repertoire. TCRdb redid the processing of the public reads, applying fastp at Q25 and MiXCR, and retained in-frame beta chains. Rows merge per CDR3 protein into single entries with the most common DNA and genes. The V and J calls here are based on TCRdb, not the publication. The sample table holds about 430,000 distinct CDR3 sequences, of which around 20% were seen once. The ten largest clones take up 15% to 20% of the sample.

The data were obtained in a study of T cells after yellow fever vaccination (dated by TCRdb to between 2019 and 2020). As for the study more broadly: The SMART-Seq v4 Ultra Low Input RNA kit was used to prepare libraries from fractions with low cell numbers. Bulk TCR alpha and beta repertoires were sequenced longitudinally to track T-cell clones before and after primary and booster YFV17D yellow fever vaccination. Two healthy male donors, one aged 18 to 30 and one aged 30 to 40 years, were included in the cohort. Blood was drawn at multiple timepoints before and after primary and secondary immunization, with bulk PBMC replicates and cell subsets isolated. The paper as a whole reports these results and caveats: Computational filtering was required because FACS-sorted repertoires could contain abundant contaminating clonotypes from the bulk population. After the booster, most clones that had expanded after primary vaccination were detected again (approximately 97% of CD4 and 88% of CD8), suggesting broad maintenance of memory. Compared with the primary T-cell response, the secondary T-cell response was faster but weaker, reaching its peak on day 5 rather than on day 15. A small fraction of clonotypes appeared in both the CD4 and CD8 compartments, likely as a result of convergent recombination. Because the study included only two donors, the extent to which the findings can be generalized is limited.

The treatment or condition label, as the study defines it: live attenuated yellow fever vaccine strain. At each blood-draw timepoint, two biological replicates of bulk PBMCs were collected. PBMCs were isolated from peripheral blood using a standard Ficoll-Paque protocol. TriZol was used to extract RNA from bulk PBMCs, CD4 and CD8 fractions, and dextramer-positive and dextramer-negative fractions. Reading from cysteine to phenylalanine, the CDR3 counts 13 amino acids. Of the read, only the CDR3 DNA is kept; its 39 bases are in frame from base 1. From a lookup of the germline V gene (reference sequence), CDR1 and CDR2 are DFQATT and SNEGSKA. V and J lose 4 bases and 8 bases, and a span of 15 bases separates them.

The chain links TRBV20-1 with TRBJ1-5, and the D gene may be TRBD1, 6 bases matching. The sequence was obtained from a man aged 18 to 35 who received the YFV17D yellow fever vaccine. Material: PBMCs, obtained before the yellow fever booster vaccination. The CDR3 protein: CSAKVTGREPQHF. DNA sequence: TGCAGTGCTAAGGTAACAGGGCGGGAGCCCCAGCATTTT.